This is a list of T cell receptor beta chains from one sample in a study of blood T cell repertoires in COVID-19. The assay was immunoSEQ multiplex PCR, and TCRdb's table has in-frame clones only and misses some. The sample consists of about 160,000 clones, about 84% of them appearing once. Sequenced sample: PBMCs or T cells enriched from blood (not recorded which). The receptors derive from a woman in her thirties or forties with acute COVID-19. CDR3s include the opening cysteine and the closing phenylalanine or tryptophan. A D gene is named only where the DNA matches it firmly. Expanded clones are given a class, and other clones once, few, many or no size at all.

j_call	v_call	clone_size	cdr3_length	d_call	cdr3_aa	cdr3_nt
TRBJ1-6	TRBV4-2	-	19	-	CASSQEVTTYTGYNSPLHF	TGTGCCAGCAGCCAAGAGGTGACAACCTATACGGGGTATAATTCACCCCTCCACTTT
TRBJ2-3	TRBV7-9	-	16	TRBD2	CASSITSGRVTDTQYF	TGTGCCAGCAGCATCACTAGCGGGAGGGTGACAGATACGCAGTATTTT
TRBJ1-5	TRBV10-3	-	16	-	CAISESLQGDGRSQHF	TGTGCCATCAGTGAGTCATTACAAGGGGATGGACGTTCCCAGCATTTT
TRBJ2-5	TRBV5-6	-	15	-	CASSSRSSPKGTQYF	TGTGCCAGCAGCTCCAGATCTAGCCCTAAGGGGACCCAGTACTTC
TRBJ1-5	TRBV7-8	-	14	TRBD1	CASSLRQGGQPQHF	TGTGCCAGCAGCTTAAGACAGGGTGGGCAGCCCCAGCATTTT
TRBJ1-2	TRBV18	many	15	TRBD1	CASSPPQGARDSYTF	TGTGCCAGCTCACCACCACAGGGGGCGCGGGATAGCTACACCTTC
TRBJ1-1	TRBV29-1	few	12	-	CSVGGGRTEAFF	TGCAGCGTTGGTGGGGGGAGGACTGAAGCTTTCTTT
TRBJ1-1	TRBV11-3	many	13	-	CASRPTGNTEAFF	TGTGCCAGCAGGCCAACAGGGAACACTGAAGCTTTCTTT
TRBJ1-5	TRBV6-5	-	15	-	CASSSGEISNQPQHF	TGTGCCAGCAGTTCCGGGGAAATTAGCAATCAGCCCCAGCATTTT
TRBJ1-1	TRBV12-5	few	13	-	CASGSGANTEAFF	TGTGCTAGTGGTTCAGGGGCTAACACTGAAGCTTTCTTT
TRBJ2-1	TRBV5-6	once	15	-	CASSLAAGHYNEQFF	TGTGCCAGCAGCTTGGCGGCAGGGCACTACAATGAGCAGTTCTTC
TRBJ2-5	TRBV5-1	-	14	-	CASSLGTQQETQYF	TGCGCCAGCAGCCTAGGGACACAACAAGAGACCCAGTACTTC
TRBJ2-3	TRBV11-3	-	15	-	CASSLMTRNTDTQYF	TGTGCCAGCAGCTTAATGACTCGGAACACAGATACGCAGTATTTT
TRBJ1-1	TRBV5-5	-	14	-	CASSLGSGVTEAFF	TGTGCCAGCAGCTTGGGGTCAGGGGTGACTGAAGCTTTCTTT
TRBJ2-3	TRBV10-1	-	14	TRBD2	CASSESGEGDTQYF	TGCGCCAGCAGTGAGAGCGGGGAGGGGGATACGCAGTATTTT
TRBJ1-2	TRBV25-1	-	14	-	CASSGGEVSYGYTF	TGTGCCAGCAGTGGGGGGGAGGTTAGTTATGGCTACACCTTC
TRBJ2-5	TRBV7-2	-	16	TRBD1	CASSLAGQGPVETQYF	TGTGCCAGCAGCTTAGCCGGACAGGGGCCCGTAGAGACCCAGTACTTC
TRBJ2-5	TRBV14	-	15	-	CASSQKQGIEETQYF	TGTGCCAGCAGCCAAAAACAGGGAATTGAGGAGACCCAGTACTTC
TRBJ2-2	TRBV5-1	-	15	TRBD1	CASSYTGANTGELFF	TGCGCCAGCAGCTATACAGGGGCGAACACCGGGGAGCTGTTTTTT
TRBJ2-2	TRBV7-2	-	14	-	CASSLDAITGELFF	TGTGCCAGCAGCTTAGATGCGATCACCGGGGAGCTGTTTTTT
TRBJ2-7	TRBV19	-	13	TRBD1	CASRGQGDYEQYF	TGTGCCAGTCGCGGACAGGGGGACTACGAGCAGTACTTC
TRBJ1-6	TRBV10-1	-	16	-	CASSESIFLRNSPLHF	TGCGCCAGCAGTGAGTCGATTTTTTTACGGAATTCACCCCTCCACTTT
TRBJ2-7	TRBV6-5	-	12	-	CASSSFSYEQYF	TGTGCCAGCAGTTCCTTTTCCTACGAGCAGTACTTC
TRBJ2-2	TRBV6-9	-	20	TRBD2	CASSSLGLAGGERDTGELFF	TGTGCCAGCAGTTCCCTCGGACTAGCGGGAGGGGAAAGGGACACCGGGGAGCTGTTTTTT
TRBJ1-5	TRBV28	-	17	TRBD1	CASSPAGTGFRNQPQHF	TGTGCCAGCAGTCCCGCCGGGACAGGGTTTAGGAATCAGCCCCAGCATTTT
TRBJ1-6	TRBV14	-	14	-	CASSQDVRYSPLHF	TGTGCCAGCAGCCAAGATGTCCGGTATTCACCCCTCCACTTT
TRBJ2-1	TRBV2	-	15	TRBD2	CASRWTSGTYNEQFF	TGTGCCAGCAGGTGGACTAGCGGCACCTACAATGAGCAGTTCTTC
TRBJ2-5	TRBV11-2	-	17	TRBD2	CASSLESGLAGVETQYF	TGTGCCAGCAGCTTAGAATCGGGACTAGCGGGAGTGGAGACCCAGTACTTC
TRBJ1-2	TRBV29-1	-	12	-	CSVQRGDYGYTF	TGCAGCGTCCAGCGGGGGGACTATGGCTACACCTTC
TRBJ2-5	TRBV2	few	13	-	CASSAGLQETQYF	TGTGCCAGCAGTGCCGGACTACAAGAGACCCAGTACTTC
TRBJ1-6	TRBV7-8	once	16	-	CASSSGMSSYNSPLHF	TGTGCCAGCAGCTCCGGGATGAGCTCCTATAATTCACCCCTCCACTTT